Listed below are T cell receptor beta chains from one sample, sequenced in a study of radiotherapy plus CTLA-4 blockade in lung cancer. The repertoire was sequenced with immunoSEQ multiplex PCR; TCRdb's copy has only in-frame clones and lacks some. Here the sample spans over 85,000 clones, around 74% being singletons. Sequencing used peripheral blood, obtained from a patient treated with radiotherapy plus ipilimumab. The receptors originated from a human donor with non-small cell lung cancer who had a partial response to radiotherapy plus ipilimumab. Some clones in this sample may be carry-over from other donors' samples. CDR3s include the opening cysteine and the closing phenylalanine or tryptophan. The order of the fields is V gene, D gene, J gene, clone size, CDR3 protein, CDR3 DNA. D genes are given only for firm matches. Clone size is not always given. Where it is, it says once, few, many or a class for expanded clones.

v_gene: TRBV28
d_gene: TRBD2
j_gene: TRBJ2-7
abundance: -
CDR3aa: CASSPLLAGGPNEQYF
CDR3nt: TGTGCCAGCAGCCCTTTACTAGCGGGAGGGCCGAACGAGCAGTACTTC

v_gene: TRBV9
d_gene: -
j_gene: TRBJ1-4
abundance: few
CDR3aa: CASGGAGDATNEKLFF
CDR3nt: TGTGCCAGCGGAGGGGCAGGAGATGCAACTAATGAAAAACTGTTTTTT

v_gene: TRBV30
d_gene: TRBD2
j_gene: TRBJ2-5
abundance: -
CDR3aa: CAGGRGGVGETQYF
CDR3nt: TGTGCCGGGGGTCGGGGAGGGGTCGGAGAGACCCAGTACTTC

v_gene: TRBV7-3
d_gene: TRBD1
j_gene: TRBJ2-1
abundance: -
CDR3aa: CASSIGTAYNEQFF
CDR3nt: TGTGCCAGCAGCATCGGGACAGCCTACAATGAGCAGTTCTTC

v_gene: TRBV29-1
d_gene: -
j_gene: TRBJ2-3
abundance: few
CDR3aa: CSVGRGGSTDTQYF
CDR3nt: TGCAGCGTTGGGAGGGGGGGCTCGACAGATACGCAGTATTTT

v_gene: TRBV2
d_gene: TRBD1
j_gene: TRBJ2-7
abundance: -
CDR3aa: CASSEDRGRDEQYF
CDR3nt: TGTGCCAGCAGTGAAGACAGGGGGCGCGACGAGCAGTACTTC

v_gene: TRBV7-9
d_gene: TRBD1
j_gene: TRBJ1-5
abundance: -
CDR3aa: CASSFGQGLQPQHF
CDR3nt: TGTGCCAGCAGCTTCGGACAGGGCCTTCAGCCCCAGCATTTT

v_gene: TRBV15
d_gene: -
j_gene: TRBJ2-7
abundance: -
CDR3aa: CATSTRQALYEQYF
CDR3nt: TGTGCCACCAGCACCCGACAGGCCCTCTACGAGCAGTACTTC

v_gene: TRBV7-2
d_gene: TRBD2
j_gene: TRBJ2-1
abundance: -
CDR3aa: CASRKGTSGSYEQFF
CDR3nt: TGTGCCAGCAGAAAAGGGACTAGCGGGAGCTATGAGCAGTTCTTC

v_gene: TRBV5-1
d_gene: TRBD2
j_gene: TRBJ2-2
abundance: -
CDR3aa: CASSLGGGTNTGELFF
CDR3nt: TGCGCCAGCAGCTTGGGCGGGGGAACGAACACCGGGGAGCTGTTTTTT